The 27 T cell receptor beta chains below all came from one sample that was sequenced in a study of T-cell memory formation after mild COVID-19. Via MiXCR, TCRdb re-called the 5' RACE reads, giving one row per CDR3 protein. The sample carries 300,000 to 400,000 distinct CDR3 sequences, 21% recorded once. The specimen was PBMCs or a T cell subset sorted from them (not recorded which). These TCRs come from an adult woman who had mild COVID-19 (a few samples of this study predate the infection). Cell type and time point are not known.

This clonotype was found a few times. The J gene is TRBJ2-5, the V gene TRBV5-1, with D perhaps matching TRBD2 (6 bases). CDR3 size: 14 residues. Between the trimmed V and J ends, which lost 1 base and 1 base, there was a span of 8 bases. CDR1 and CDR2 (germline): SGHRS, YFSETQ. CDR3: CASSLMTSQETQYF. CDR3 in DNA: TGCGCCAGCAGCTTGATGACTAGCCAAGAGACCCAGTACTTC.

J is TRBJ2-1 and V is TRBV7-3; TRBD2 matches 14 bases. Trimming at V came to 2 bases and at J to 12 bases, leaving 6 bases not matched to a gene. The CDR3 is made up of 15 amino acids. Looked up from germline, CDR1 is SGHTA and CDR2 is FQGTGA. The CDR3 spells CASSLGTSGSSVQFF. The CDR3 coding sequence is TGTGCCAGCAGCTTAGGGACTAGCGGGAGCTCAGTGCAGTTCTTC.

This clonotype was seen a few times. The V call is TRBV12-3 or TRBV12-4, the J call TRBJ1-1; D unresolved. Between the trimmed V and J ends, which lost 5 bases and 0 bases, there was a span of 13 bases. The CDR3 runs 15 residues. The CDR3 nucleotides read TGTGCCAGCAGTCCTGCGCTGGGCATGAACACTGAAGCTTTCTTT. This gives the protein CASSPALGMNTEAFF.

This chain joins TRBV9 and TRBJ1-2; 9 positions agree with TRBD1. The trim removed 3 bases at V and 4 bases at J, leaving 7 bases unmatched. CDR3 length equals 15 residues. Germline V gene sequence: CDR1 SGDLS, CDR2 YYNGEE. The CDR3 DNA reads TGTGCCAGCAGCGGGGCCCGGACAGGGGCCTATGGCTACACCTTC. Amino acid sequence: CASSGARTGAYGYTF.

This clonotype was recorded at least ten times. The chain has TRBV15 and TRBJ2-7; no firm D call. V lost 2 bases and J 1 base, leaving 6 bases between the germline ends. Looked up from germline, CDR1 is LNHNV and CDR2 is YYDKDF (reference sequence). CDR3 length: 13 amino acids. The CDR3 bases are TGTGCCACCAGCAGATCGGTGTCCTACGAGCAGTACTTC. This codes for CATSRSVSYEQYF.

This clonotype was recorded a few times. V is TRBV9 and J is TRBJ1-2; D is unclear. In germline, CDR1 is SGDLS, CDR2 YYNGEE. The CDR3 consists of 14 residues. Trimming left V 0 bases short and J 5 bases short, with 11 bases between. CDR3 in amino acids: CASSVVGRGYGYTF. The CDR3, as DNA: TGTGCCAGCAGCGTAGTAGGGCGAGGGTATGGCTACACCTTC.

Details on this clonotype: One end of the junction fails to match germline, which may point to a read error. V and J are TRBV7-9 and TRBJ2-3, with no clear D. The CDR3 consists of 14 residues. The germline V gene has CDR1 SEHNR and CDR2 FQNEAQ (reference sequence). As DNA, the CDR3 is TGTGCCAGCAGCTTATCGCCTGCCACAGATGCGCAGTATTTT. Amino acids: CASSLSPATDAQYF.

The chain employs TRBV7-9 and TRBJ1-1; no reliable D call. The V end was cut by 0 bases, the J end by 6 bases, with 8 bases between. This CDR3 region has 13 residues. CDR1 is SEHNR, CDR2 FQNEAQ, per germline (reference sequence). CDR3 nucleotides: TGTGCCAGCAGCTTAGCGAAAGGGCCTGAAGCTTTCTTT. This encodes CASSLAKGPEAFF.

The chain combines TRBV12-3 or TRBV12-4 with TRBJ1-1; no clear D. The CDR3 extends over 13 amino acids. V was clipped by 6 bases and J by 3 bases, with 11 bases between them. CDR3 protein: CASRIQQYTEAFF. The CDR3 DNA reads TGTGCCAGCAGGATCCAGCAGTACACTGAAGCTTTCTTT.

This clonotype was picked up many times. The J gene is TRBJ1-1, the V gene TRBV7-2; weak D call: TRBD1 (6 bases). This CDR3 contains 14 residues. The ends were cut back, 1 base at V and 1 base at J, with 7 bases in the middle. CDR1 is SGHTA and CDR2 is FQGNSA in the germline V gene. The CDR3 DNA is TGTGCCAGCAGCTTAGGGGGGGCGAACACTGAAGCTTTCTTT. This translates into CASSLGGANTEAFF.

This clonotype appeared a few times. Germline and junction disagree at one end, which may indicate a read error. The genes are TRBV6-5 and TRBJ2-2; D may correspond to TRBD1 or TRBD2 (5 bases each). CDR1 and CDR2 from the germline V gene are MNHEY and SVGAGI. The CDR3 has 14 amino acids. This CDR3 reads CASSPNGQGTGELF. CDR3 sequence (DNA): TGTGCCAGCAGTCCTAACGGCCAGGGAACCGGGGAGCTGTTT.

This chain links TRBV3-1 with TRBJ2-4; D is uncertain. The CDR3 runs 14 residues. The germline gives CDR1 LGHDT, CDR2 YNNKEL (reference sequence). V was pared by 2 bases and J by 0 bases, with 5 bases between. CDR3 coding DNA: TGTGCCAGCAGCCAAAACAGAGCCAAAAACATTCAGTACTTC. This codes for CASSQNRAKNIQYF.

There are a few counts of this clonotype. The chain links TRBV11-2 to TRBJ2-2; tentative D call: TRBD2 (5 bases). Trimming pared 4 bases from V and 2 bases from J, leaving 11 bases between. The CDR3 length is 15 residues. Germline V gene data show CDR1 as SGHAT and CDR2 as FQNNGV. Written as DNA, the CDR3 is TGTGCCAGCAGCTATCAGCGGCCAAACACCGGGGAGCTGTTTTTT. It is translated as CASSYQRPNTGELFF.

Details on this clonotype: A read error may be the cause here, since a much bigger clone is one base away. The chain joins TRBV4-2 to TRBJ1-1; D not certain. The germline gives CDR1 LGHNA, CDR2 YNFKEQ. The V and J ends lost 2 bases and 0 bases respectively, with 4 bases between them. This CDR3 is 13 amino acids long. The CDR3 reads CASSQYMNTEAFF. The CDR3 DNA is TGTGCCAGCAGCCAATACATGAACACTGAAGCTTTCTTT.

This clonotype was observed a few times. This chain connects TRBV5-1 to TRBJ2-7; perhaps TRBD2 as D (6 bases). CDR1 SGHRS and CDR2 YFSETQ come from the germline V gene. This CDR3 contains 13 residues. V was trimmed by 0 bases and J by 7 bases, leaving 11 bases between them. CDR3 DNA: TGCGCCAGCAGCTTGGTCGGGAGTCTAGAGCAGTACTTC. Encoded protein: CASSLVGSLEQYF.

The CDR3 spells CARYSGSSYEQYF. CDR3 bases: TGTGCCAGGTACAGCGGGAGCTCCTACGAGCAGTACTTC. The chain is built from TRBV11-3 and TRBJ2-7; 8 nucleotides agree with TRBD2. Trimming at V came to 9 bases and at J to 0 bases, leaving 4 bases not matched to a gene. Germline values: CDR1 SGHNT, CDR2 YENEEA. The CDR3 loop spans 13 amino acids.

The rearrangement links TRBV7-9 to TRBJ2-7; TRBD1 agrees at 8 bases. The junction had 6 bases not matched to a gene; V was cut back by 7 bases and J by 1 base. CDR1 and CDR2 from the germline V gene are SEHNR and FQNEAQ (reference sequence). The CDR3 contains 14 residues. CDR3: CASTQGARSYEQYF. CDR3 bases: TGTGCCAGCACCCAGGGGGCGAGATCCTACGAGCAGTACTTC.

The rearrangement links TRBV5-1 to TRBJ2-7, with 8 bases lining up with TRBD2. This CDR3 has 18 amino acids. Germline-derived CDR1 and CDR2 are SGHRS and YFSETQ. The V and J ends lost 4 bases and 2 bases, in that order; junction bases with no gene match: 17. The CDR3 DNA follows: TGCGCCAGCAGCCCGGGTAGGGTAGTAGCGGGGACTACCTACGAGCAGTACTTC. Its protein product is CASSPGRVVAGTTYEQYF.

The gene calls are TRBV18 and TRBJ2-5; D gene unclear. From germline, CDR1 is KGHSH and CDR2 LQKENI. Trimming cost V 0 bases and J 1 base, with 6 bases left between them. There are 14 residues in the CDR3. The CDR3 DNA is TGTGCCAGCTCACCACCCAGCAGCCAAGAGACCCAGTACTTC. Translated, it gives CASSPPSSQETQYF.

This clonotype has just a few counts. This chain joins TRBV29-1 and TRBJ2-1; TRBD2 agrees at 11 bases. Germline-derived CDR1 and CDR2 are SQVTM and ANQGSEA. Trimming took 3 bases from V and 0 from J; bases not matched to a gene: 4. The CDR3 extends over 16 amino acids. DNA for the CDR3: TGCAGCGTTGAGACTAGCGGGGCGAGCTCCTACAATGAGCAGTTCTTC. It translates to CSVETSGASSYNEQFF.

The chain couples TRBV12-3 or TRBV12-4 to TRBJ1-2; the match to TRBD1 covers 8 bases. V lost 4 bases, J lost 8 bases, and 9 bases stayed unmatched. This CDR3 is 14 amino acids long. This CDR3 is CASSSDRGTGGYTF. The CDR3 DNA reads TGTGCCAGCAGTTCCGACAGGGGAACGGGCGGCTACACCTTC.

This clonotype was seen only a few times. The CDR3 region has the DNA TGCGCCAGCAGCTTGGGGAAACAGGGGAGGAACACTGAAGCTTTCTTT. It encodes CASSLGKQGRNTEAFF. The chain recombines TRBV5-1 with TRBJ1-1, with 7 bases that match TRBD1. The CDR3 runs 16 residues. Looked up from germline, CDR1 is SGHRS and CDR2 is YFSETQ. Germline trimming cut 0 bases from V and 1 base from J; bases unmatched to any gene: 6.

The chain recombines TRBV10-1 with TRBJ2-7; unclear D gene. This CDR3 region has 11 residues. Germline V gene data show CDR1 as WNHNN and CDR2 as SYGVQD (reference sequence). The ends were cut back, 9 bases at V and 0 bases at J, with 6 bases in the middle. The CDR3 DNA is TGCGCCAGTATTTACTCCTACGAGCAGTACTTC. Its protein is CASIYSYEQYF.

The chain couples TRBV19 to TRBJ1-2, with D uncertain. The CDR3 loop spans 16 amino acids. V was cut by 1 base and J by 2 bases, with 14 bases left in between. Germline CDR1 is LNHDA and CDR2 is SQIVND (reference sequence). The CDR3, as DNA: TGTGCCAGTAGTATAGCTTCGGGGAGAGGAAACTATGGCTACACCTTC. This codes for CASSIASGRGNYGYTF.

CDR3 nucleotide sequence: TGTGCCAGCAGCACCTCACGGGGGCCCCAGCATTTT. It translates to CASSTSRGPQHF. The chain recombines TRBV7-8 with TRBJ1-5; D not resolved. Germline V CDR1 and CDR2: SGHVS, FQNEAQ. This CDR3 has 12 amino acids. V lost 5 bases, J lost 9 bases, and 11 bases lay in between.

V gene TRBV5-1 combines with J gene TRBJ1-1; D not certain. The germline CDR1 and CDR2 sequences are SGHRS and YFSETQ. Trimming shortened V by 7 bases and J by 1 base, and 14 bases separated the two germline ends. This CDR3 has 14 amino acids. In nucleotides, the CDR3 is TGCGCCAGCCTAAGTGGACCTGAGAACACTGAAGCTTTCTTT. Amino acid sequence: CASLSGPENTEAFF.

The CDR3 DNA follows: TGCAGTGCTAGCCCACTAGCGGGGGGGCTCAATGAGCAGTTCTTC. Translation: CSASPLAGGLNEQFF. The rearrangement links TRBV20-1 to TRBJ2-1; TRBD2 aligns across 13 bases. The V gene's germline CDR1 is DFQATT and CDR2 SNEGSKA (reference sequence). The CDR3 is 15 residues long. The V segment lost 3 bases and the J segment 6 bases; nucleotides outside the gene matches: 5.